This TCR beta chain was observed in a study of radiotherapy plus CTLA-4 blockade in lung cancer. The CDR3 sequence is 14 residues long. Trimming removed 0 bases at V and 2 bases at J, with 6 bases between. CDR1 and CDR2 (germline): PRHDT, FYEKMQ (reference sequence). Sequencing used immunoSEQ multiplex PCR; TCRdb keeps in-frame clones, though not all of them. The table records 45,000 to 55,000 clones, approximately 86% of them present only once. The TCR was taken from a human donor with non-small cell lung cancer that progressed on radiotherapy plus ipilimumab. Some clones in this sample may be carry-over from other donors' samples. This sequence joins TRBV13 and TRBJ2-3; D remains unclear. The sample consisted of peripheral blood, taken from a patient treated with radiotherapy plus ipilimumab. Written as DNA, the CDR3 is TGTGCCAGCAGCTTAGGTCCAGACACAGATACGCAGTATTTT. Translating it yields CASSLGPDTDTQYF.